A selection of T cell receptor beta chains follows, all from one sample in a study of OX40 agonist ivuxolimab in advanced cancers. Here immunoSEQ multiplex PCR was the method, and the copy in TCRdb shows in-frame clones only, minus some. The sample shows 80,000 to 100,000 clones, approximately 90% of them seen only once. This sample comprised CD4+ or CD8+ T cells sorted from blood, obtained in a trial of the OX40 agonist ivuxolimab. The receptors were sampled from an adult with an advanced solid tumor such as melanoma, head and neck, liver or kidney cancer. Both conserved end residues are part of each CDR3. The D gene is left open where the match is weak.

>TRBJ2-7|TRBV28|.
TGTGCCAGCAGTTTAAGGGTGGCGGGGAGGTACGAGCAGTACTTC
CASSLRVAGRYEQYF
>TRBJ1-2|TRBV6-5|.
TGTGCCAGCAGTTACGTTTCGGGCAGTTCTAACTATGGCTACACCTTC
CASSYVSGSSNYGYTF
>TRBJ1-5|TRBV7-2|.
TGTGCCAGCAGCTTAGTCAGGGATCAGCCCCAGCATTTT
CASSLVRDQPQHF
>TRBJ1-4|TRBV30|TRBD1
TGTGCCTGGAGTAAACCCGGGACAGGATATAATGAAAAACTGTTTTTT
CAWSKPGTGYNEKLFF
>TRBJ2-7|TRBV5-1|.
TGCGCCAGCAGCGGGCAGACCGCAGTTCTGGGGGAGCAGTACTTC
CASSGQTAVLGEQYF
>TRBJ1-3|TRBV5-1|TRBD1
TGCGCCAGCAGCCCTCGGACAGGACCTGGAAACACCATATATTTT
CASSPRTGPGNTIYF
>TRBJ2-3|TRBV11-3|.
TGTGCCAGCAGCTTAGCGGGTACTAGCACAGATACGCAGTATTTT
CASSLAGTSTDTQYF
>TRBJ1-1|TRBV6-5|TRBD1
TGTGCCAGCAGTTACGGGACAGACTGGAACACTGAAGCTTTCTTT
CASSYGTDWNTEAFF
>TRBJ1-5|TRBV6-5|.
TGTGCCAGCAGCCCAATCGGGAAGAGCAATCAGCCCCAGCATTTT
CASSPIGKSNQPQHF
>TRBJ1-2|TRBV6-5|.
TGTGCCAGCAGTTACTCGAGAGGGCCCCAGGGTGGCTACACCTTC
CASSYSRGPQGGYTF
>TRBJ2-7|TRBV7-7|.
TGTGCTAGCAGCTTAGGTGGGGGCTACGAGCAGTACTTC
CASSLGGGYEQYF
>TRBJ2-7|TRBV29-1|TRBD1
TGCAGCGTGCAGATACAGGGGAGCGAGCAGTACTTC
CSVQIQGSEQYF